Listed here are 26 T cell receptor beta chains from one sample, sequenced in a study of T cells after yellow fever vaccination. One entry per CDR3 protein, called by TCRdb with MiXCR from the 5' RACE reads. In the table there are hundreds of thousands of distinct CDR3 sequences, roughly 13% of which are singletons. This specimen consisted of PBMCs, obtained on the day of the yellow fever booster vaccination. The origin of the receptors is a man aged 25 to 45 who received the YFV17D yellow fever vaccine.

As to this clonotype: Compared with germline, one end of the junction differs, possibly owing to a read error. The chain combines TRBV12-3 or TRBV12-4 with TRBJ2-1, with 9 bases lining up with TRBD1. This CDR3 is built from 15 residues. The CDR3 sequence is CDSSDPGQGFDEQFF. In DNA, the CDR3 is TGTGACAGCAGTGACCCGGGACAGGGCTTCGATGAGCAGTTCTTC.

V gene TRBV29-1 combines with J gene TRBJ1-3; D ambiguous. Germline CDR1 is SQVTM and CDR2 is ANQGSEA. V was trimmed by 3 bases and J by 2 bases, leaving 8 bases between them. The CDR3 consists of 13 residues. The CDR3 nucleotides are TGCAGCGTTGATGGAGAGGCTGGAAACACCATATATTTT. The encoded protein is CSVDGEAGNTIYF.

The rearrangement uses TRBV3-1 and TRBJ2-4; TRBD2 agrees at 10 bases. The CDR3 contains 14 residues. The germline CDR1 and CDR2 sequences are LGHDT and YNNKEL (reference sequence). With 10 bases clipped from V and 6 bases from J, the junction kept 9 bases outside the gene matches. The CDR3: CATGLAGEINIQYF. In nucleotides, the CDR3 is TGTGCCACCGGTCTAGCGGGAGAGATAAACATTCAGTACTTC.

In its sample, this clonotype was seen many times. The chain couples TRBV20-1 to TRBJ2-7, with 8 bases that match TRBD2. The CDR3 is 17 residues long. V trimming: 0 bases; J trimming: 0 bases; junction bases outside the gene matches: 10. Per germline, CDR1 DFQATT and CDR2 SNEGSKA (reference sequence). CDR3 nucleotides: TGCAGTGCTAGAGAGAAGGTCGGGAGGGCTAACTCCTACGAGCAGTACTTC. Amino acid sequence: CSAREKVGRANSYEQYF.

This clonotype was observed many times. The CDR3 DNA is TGTGCCAGCAGCTTAGAGGGACAGAACTATGGCTACACCTTC. This encodes CASSLEGQNYGYTF. The chain employs TRBV7-2 and TRBJ1-2; 7 bases align to TRBD1. V shed 1 base, J shed 2 bases, and the junction held 1 base outside the gene matches. CDR3 length: 14 amino acids. Germline CDR1 reads SGHTA; CDR2 reads FQGNSA.

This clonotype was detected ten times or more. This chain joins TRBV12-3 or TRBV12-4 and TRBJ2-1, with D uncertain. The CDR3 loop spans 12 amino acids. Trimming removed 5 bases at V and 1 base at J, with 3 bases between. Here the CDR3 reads CASSKSYNEQFF. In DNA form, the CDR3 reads TGTGCCAGCAGTAAGTCCTACAATGAGCAGTTCTTC.

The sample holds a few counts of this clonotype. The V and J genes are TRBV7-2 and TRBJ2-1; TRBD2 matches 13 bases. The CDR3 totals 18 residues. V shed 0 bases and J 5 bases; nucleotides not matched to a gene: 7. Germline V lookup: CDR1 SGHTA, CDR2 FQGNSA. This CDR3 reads CASSLAPGLAGAHNEQFF. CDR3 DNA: TGTGCCAGCAGCTTAGCGCCTGGACTAGCGGGAGCGCACAATGAGCAGTTCTTC.

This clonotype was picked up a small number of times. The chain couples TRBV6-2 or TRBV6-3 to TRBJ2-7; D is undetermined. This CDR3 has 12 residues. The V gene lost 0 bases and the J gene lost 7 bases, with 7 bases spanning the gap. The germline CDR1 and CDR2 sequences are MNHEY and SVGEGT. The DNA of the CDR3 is TGTGCCAGCAGTTACTCGGCGAGGGAGCAGTACTTC. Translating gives CASSYSAREQYF.

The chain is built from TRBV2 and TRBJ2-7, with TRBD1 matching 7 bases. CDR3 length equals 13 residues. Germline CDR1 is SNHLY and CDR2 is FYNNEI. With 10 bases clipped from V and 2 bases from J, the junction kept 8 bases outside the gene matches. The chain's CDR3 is CAIKTGSTYEQYF. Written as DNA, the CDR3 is TGTGCCATTAAGACAGGGAGTACCTACGAGCAGTACTTC.

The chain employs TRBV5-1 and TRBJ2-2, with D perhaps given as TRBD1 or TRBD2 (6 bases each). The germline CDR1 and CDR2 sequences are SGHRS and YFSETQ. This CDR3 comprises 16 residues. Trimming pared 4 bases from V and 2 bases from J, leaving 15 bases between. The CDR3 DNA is TGCGCCAGCAGCGGGACTGGACAGACAAACACCGGGGAGCTGTTTTTT. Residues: CASSGTGQTNTGELFF. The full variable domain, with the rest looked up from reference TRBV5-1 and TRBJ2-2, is KAGVTQTPRYLIKTRGQQVTLSCSPISGHRSVSWYQQTPGQGLQFLFEYFSETQRNKGNFPGRFSGRQFSNSRSEMNVSTLELGDSALYLCASSGTGQTNTGELFFGEGSRLTVL.

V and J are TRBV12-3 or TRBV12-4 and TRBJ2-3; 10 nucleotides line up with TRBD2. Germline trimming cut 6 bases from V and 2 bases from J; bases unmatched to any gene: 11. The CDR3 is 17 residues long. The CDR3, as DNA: TGTGCCAGCAGCCGGAGACCGGGACTAGCGATCACAGATACGCAGTATTTT. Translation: CASSRRPGLAITDTQYF.

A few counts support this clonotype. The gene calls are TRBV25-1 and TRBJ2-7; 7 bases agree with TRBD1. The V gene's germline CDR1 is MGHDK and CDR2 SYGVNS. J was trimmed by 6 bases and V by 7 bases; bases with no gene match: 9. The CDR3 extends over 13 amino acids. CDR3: CASTVGGSSEQYF. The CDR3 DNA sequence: TGTGCCAGCACCGTAGGGGGCTCAAGCGAGCAGTACTTC.

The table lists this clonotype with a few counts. For the CDR3, the DNA is TGTGCCAGCAGCTTAGCTCTCCTCGACCAAGAGACCCAGTACTTC. Encoded protein: CASSLALLDQETQYF. The gene calls are TRBV7-9 and TRBJ2-5, with D unclear. The germline V gene has CDR1 SEHNR and CDR2 FQNEAQ (reference sequence). V gave up 0 bases and J gave up 0 bases, with 8 bases separating them. The CDR3 has 15 residues.

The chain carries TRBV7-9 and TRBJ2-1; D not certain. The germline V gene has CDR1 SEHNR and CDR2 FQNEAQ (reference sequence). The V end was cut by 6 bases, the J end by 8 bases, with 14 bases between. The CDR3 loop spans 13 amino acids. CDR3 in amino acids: CASSYGLVYEQFF. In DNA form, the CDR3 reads TGTGCCAGCAGTTATGGTTTGGTATATGAGCAGTTCTTC.

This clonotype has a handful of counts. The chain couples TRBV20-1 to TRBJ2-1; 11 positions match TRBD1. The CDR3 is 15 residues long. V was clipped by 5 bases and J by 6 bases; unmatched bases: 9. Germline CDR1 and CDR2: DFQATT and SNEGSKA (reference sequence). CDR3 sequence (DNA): TGCAGTGCTCCCAACGCCGGGACAGGGGGCAATGAGCAGTTCTTC. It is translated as CSAPNAGTGGNEQFF.

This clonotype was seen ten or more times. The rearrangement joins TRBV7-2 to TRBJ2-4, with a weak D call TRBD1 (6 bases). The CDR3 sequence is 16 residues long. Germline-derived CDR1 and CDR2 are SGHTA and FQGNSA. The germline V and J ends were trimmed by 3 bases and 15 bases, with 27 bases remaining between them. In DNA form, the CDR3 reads TGTGCCAGCAGCTTTGGCTTCTTCATTTGTGGGGGCGATGGGTACTTC. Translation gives CASSFGFFICGGDGYF.

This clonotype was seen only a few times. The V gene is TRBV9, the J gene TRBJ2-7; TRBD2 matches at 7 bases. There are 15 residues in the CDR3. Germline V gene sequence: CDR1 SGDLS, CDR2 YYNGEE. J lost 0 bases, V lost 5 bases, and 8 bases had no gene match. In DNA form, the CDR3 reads TGTGCCAGCAGTGTTTGCGGGAGAGACTCCTACGAGCAGTACTTC. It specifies CASSVCGRDSYEQYF.

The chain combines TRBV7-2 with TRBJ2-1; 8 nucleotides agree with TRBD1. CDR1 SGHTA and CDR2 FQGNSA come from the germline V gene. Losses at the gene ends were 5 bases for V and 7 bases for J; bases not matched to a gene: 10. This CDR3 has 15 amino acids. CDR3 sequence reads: CASSGRTGSRNEQFF. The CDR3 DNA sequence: TGTGCCAGCAGCGGACGGACAGGGTCGAGGAATGAGCAGTTCTTC.

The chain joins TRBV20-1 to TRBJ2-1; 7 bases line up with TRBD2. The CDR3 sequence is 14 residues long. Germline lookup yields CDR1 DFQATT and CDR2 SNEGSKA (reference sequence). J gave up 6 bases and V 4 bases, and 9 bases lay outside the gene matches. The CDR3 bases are TGCAGTGCTAACCCGATGGGGGGGAGCAATGAGCAGTTCTTC. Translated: CSANPMGGSNEQFF.

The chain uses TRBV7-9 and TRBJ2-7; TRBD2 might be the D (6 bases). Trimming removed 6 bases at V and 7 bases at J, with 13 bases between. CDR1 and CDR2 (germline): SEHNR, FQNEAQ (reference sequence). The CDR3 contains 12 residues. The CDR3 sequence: CASRRLAGEQYF. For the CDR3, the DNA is TGTGCCAGCAGGCGACTGGCGGGGGAGCAGTACTTC.

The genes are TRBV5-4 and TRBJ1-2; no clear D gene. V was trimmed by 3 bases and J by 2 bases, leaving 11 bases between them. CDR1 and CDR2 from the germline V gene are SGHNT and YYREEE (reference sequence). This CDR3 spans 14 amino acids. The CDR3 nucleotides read TGTGCCAGCAGCTCCCCCCTCAGCAACTATGGCTACACCTTC. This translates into CASSSPLSNYGYTF. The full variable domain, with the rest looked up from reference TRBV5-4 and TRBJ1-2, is ETGVTQSPTHLIKTRGQQVTLRCSSQSGHNTVSWYQQALGQGPQFIFQYYREEENGRGNFPPRFSGLQFPNYSSELNVNALELDDSALYLCASSSPLSNYGYTFGSGTRLTVV.

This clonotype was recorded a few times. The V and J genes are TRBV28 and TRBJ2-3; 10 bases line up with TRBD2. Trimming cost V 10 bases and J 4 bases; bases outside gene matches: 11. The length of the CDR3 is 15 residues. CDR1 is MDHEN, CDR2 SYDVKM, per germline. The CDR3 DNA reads TGTGCCACCTTAGCGGGGGGAGGGCCGTCAGATACGCAGTATTTT. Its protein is CATLAGGGPSDTQYF.

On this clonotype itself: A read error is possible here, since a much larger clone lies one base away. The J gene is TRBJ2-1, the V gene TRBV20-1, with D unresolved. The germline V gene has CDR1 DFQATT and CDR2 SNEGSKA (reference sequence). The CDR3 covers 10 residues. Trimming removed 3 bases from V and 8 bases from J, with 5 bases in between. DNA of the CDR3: TGCAGTGCTAGTTTCCATGAGCAGTTCTTC. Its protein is CSASFHEQFF.

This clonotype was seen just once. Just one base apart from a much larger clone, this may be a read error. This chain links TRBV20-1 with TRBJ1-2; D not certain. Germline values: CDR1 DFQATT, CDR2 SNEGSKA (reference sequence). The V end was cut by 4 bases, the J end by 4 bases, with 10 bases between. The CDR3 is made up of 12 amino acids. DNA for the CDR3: TGCAGTGCTAACCCGGGGATCTATGGCTACACCTTC. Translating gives CSANPGIYGYTF.

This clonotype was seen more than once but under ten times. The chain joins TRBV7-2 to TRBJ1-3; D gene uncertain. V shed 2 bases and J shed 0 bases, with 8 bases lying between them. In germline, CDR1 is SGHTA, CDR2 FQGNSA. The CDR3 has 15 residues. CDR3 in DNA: TGTGCCAGCAGCTTATTATCCGTCTCTGGAAACACCATATATTTT. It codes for CASSLLSVSGNTIYF.

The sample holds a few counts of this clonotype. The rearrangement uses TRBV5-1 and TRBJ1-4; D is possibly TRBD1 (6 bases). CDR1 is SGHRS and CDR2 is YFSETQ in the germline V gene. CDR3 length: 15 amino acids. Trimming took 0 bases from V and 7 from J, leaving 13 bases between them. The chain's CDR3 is CASSLAAGGGEKLFF. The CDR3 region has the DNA TGCGCCAGCAGCTTGGCTGCGGGAGGGGGTGAAAAACTGTTTTTT.